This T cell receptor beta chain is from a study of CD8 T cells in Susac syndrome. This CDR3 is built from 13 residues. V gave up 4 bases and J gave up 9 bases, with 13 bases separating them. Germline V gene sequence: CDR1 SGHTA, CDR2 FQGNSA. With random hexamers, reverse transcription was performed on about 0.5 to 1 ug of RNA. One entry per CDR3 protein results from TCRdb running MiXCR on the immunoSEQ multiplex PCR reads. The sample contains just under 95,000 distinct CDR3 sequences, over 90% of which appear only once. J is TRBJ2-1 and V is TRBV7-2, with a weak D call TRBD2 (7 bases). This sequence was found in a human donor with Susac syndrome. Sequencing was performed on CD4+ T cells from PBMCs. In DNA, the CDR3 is TGTGCCAGCAGCTGGGGGGGCGACGGTGAGCAGTTCTTC. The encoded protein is CASSWGGDGEQFF.